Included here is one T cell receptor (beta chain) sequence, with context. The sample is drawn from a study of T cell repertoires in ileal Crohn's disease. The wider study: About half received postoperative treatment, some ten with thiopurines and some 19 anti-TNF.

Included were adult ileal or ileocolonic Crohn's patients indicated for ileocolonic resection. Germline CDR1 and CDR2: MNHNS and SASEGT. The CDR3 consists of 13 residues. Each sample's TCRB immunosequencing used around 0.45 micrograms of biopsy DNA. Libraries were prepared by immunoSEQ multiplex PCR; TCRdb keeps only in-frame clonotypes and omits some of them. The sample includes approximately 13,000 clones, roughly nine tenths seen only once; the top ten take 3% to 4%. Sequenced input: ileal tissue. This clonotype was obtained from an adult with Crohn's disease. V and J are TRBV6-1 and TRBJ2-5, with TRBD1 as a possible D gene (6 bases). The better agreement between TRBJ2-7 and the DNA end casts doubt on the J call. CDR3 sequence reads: CASSVTGSYEQYF. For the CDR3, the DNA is TGTGCCAGCAGTGTAACAGGGTCCTACGAGCAGTACTTC.